This TCR beta chain was recorded in a study of T cells in Graves' hyperthyroidism and ophthalmopathy. Regarding the study as a whole: Model predictions of ophthalmopathy came a median approximately seven months before onset. Stable hyperthyroidism and ophthalmopathy were separated using 13 V-J signatures. Clonotypes that were expanded in thyroid above 0.001 mostly appeared in blood too.

Regions amplified from RNA transcripts were the TCR beta CDR3 regions. In the first-round RT-PCR of the TCR CDR3, the HTBI primer set was used. TCRdb itself ran the multiplex PCR reads through MiXCR, one entry per CDR3 protein. The data contain about 600,000 distinct CDR3 sequences, more than 13% of them singletons. Diagnosis relied on clinical symptoms, serum thyroxine and TRAb, thyroid ultrasound and orbital computed tomography. In this sample, this clonotype turned up a few times. As yet, its antigen is unknown. Germline CDR1 and CDR2: SEHNR and FQNEAQ (reference sequence). With 4 bases clipped from V and 3 bases from J, the junction kept 5 bases outside the gene matches. CDR3 length equals 14 residues.

Sample: blood. This sequence was found in a woman aged 18-29 years with Graves' ophthalmopathy. The J gene is TRBJ1-2, the V gene TRBV7-9; the match to TRBD1 covers 7 bases. The CDR3 is CASSSTTGHYGYTF. The CDR3 region has the DNA TGTGCCAGCAGCTCAACGACAGGGCACTATGGCTACACCTTC.